Listed below are T cell receptor beta chains from one sample, sequenced in a study of patients and donors after allogeneic stem cell transplantation. TCRdb reanalysed the RT-PCR reads using MiXCR and keeps one entry per CDR3 protein. The sample includes about 960,000 distinct CDR3 sequences, about 20% of them seen just once. Sequenced material: blood, either unsorted or a sorted T cell fraction (not recorded which). The receptors originated from a human donor who was either an allogeneic HSCT recipient or a stem cell or donor lymphocyte infusion donor (not recorded which). It is not recorded whose cells these are; they may come from a transplant donor. The CDR3 runs from the conserved cysteine through the conserved F or W. A D gene is named only where the DNA matches it firmly. Rows may omit the clone size; those that give it use once, few, many or a size class.

abundance	j_gene	d_gene	v_gene	CDR3aa	CDR3nt
.	TRBJ2-2	.	TRBV5-6	CASSLQIGGRSTGELFF	TGTGCCAGCAGCCTACAGATTGGGGGGAGGTCCACCGGGGAGCTGTTTTTT
.	TRBJ2-7	.	TRBV18	CASSPGGMGQGPTYEQYF	TGTGCCAGCTCACCGGGGGGCATGGGGCAGGGGCCCACCTACGAGCAGTACTTC
.	TRBJ1-1	.	TRBV14	CASSPAPDSFVEAFF	TGTGCCAGCAGCCCCGCGCCCGACAGTTTCGTAGAAGCTTTCTTT
.	TRBJ2-5	.	TRBV4-3	CASSQDRSRKVETQYF	TGCGCCAGCAGCCAAGATCGATCCCGTAAGGTGGAGACCCAGTACTTC
few	TRBJ1-3	.	TRBV12-3/TRBV12-4	CASSLHGGYSGNTIYF	TGTGCCAGCAGTTTACATGGCGGGTACTCTGGAAACACCATATATTTT
many	TRBJ2-7	TRBD2	TRBV20-1	CSATGTSGRAHEQYF	TGCAGTGCTACCGGGACTAGCGGGAGGGCCCACGAGCAGTACTTC
few	TRBJ2-2	TRBD1	TRBV5-1	CASTLTPLTGATNTGELFF	TGCGCCAGCACCCTTACCCCACTTACAGGGGCGACGAACACCGGGGAGCTGTTTTTT
.	TRBJ2-2	.	TRBV6-5	CASSYSRDGTGELFF	TGTGCCAGCAGTTACTCAAGGGATGGAACCGGGGAGCTGTTTTTT
few	TRBJ2-7	TRBD1	TRBV12-3/TRBV12-4	CASSFGTGVEQYF	TGTGCCAGCAGTTTCGGGACAGGGGTCGAGCAGTACTTC
few	TRBJ2-7	TRBD1	TRBV12-3/TRBV12-4	CASSIDRVLSEQYF	TGTGCCAGCAGTATTGACAGGGTCCTCTCCGAGCAGTACTTC
few	TRBJ2-7	.	TRBV5-6	CASSLRDSWGEQYF	TGTGCCAGCAGCTTGCGGGACTCTTGGGGCGAGCAGTACTTC
.	TRBJ1-1	.	TRBV27	CASSLGYWGEAFF	TGTGCCAGCAGTTTGGGCTATTGGGGCGAAGCTTTCTTT
.	TRBJ2-5	.	TRBV20-1	CSARVPASQETQYF	TGCAGTGCTAGAGTTCCGGCGAGCCAAGAGACCCAGTACTTC
few	TRBJ2-7	.	TRBV5-1	CASSFEYPSYEQYF	TGCGCCAGCAGCTTCGAGTACCCCTCCTACGAGCAGTACTTC
.	TRBJ1-2	.	TRBV10-3	CAISESRTAGSNYGYTF	TGTGCCATCAGTGAGTCGAGGACCGCGGGTAGTAACTATGGCTACACCTTC
few	TRBJ2-5	.	TRBV7-2	CASSLEVGYTPETQYF	TGTGCCAGCAGCTTAGAAGTGGGCTACACCCCAGAGACCCAGTACTTC
.	TRBJ2-1	TRBD2	TRBV15	CATSRDGTRWNEQFF	TGTGCCACCAGCAGAGATGGGACTAGGTGGAATGAGCAGTTCTTC
.	TRBJ2-1	TRBD2	TRBV5-1	CASSLQASGGAEEQFF	TGCGCCAGCAGCTTGCAGGCTAGCGGGGGGGCGGAGGAGCAGTTCTTC
many	TRBJ2-7	.	TRBV4-1	CASSHVIRDGSYEQYF	TGCGCCAGCAGCCATGTTATCCGGGACGGCTCCTACGAGCAGTACTTC
.	TRBJ1-2	TRBD1	TRBV4-3	CASSPESGQGFSGYTF	TGCGCCAGCAGCCCGGAATCGGGACAGGGGTTCTCTGGCTACACCTTC
.	TRBJ2-1	TRBD1	TRBV24-1	CATSDLPTGNEQFF	TGTGCCACCAGTGATCTCCCGACAGGGAATGAGCAGTTCTTC
few	TRBJ2-7	.	TRBV2	CASSEYVTGEQYF	TGTGCCAGCAGTGAATATGTCACAGGCGAGCAGTACTTC
.	TRBJ2-2	TRBD1	TRBV7-3	CASSLTLGTGAGELFF	TGTGCCAGCAGCTTAACGTTAGGGACAGGGGCCGGGGAGCTGTTTTTT
.	TRBJ2-1	TRBD1	TRBV24-1	CATSDLNRGRNEQFF	TGTGCCACCAGTGATTTGAACAGGGGAAGGAATGAGCAGTTCTTC
.	TRBJ1-1	.	TRBV29-1	CSVDIGGTEAFF	TGCAGCGTTGATATAGGGGGGACTGAAGCTTTCTTT
many	TRBJ1-1	.	TRBV6-1	CASRKGGNTEAFF	TGTGCCAGCAGGAAGGGGGGGAACACTGAAGCTTTCTTT
many	TRBJ2-3	.	TRBV12-3/TRBV12-4	CASSLIAGGTDTQYF	TGTGCCAGCAGTTTAATTGCGGGTGGCACAGATACGCAGTATTTT
few	TRBJ2-7	.	TRBV20-1	CSAQAGQNYEQYF	TGCAGTGCTCAGGCGGGACAGAACTACGAGCAGTACTTC
few	TRBJ2-3	.	TRBV15	CATSRGNLQGSTQYF	TGTGCCACCAGCAGAGGCAATTTACAGGGTAGCACGCAGTATTTT
.	TRBJ2-7	.	TRBV20-1	CSARDDHDGYEQYF	TGCAGTGCTAGGGATGATCACGACGGCTACGAGCAGTACTTC
.	TRBJ2-7	.	TRBV7-2	CASSQRAGLATSYEQYF	TGTGCCAGCAGCCAGCGGGCGGGTCTAGCGACGTCCTACGAGCAGTACTTC
few	TRBJ1-5	.	TRBV6-1	CASSHLGQPQHF	TGTGCCAGCAGTCATCTGGGTCAGCCCCAGCATTTT
.	TRBJ2-4	.	TRBV15	CATSIDRPQNIQYF	TGTGCCACCAGCATCGACAGGCCTCAAAACATTCAGTACTTC
.	TRBJ2-1	TRBD2	TRBV5-1	CASSLKWGLAGRPYNEQFF	TGCGCCAGCAGCTTGAAATGGGGACTAGCGGGACGCCCCTACAATGAGCAGTTCTTC
few	TRBJ2-3	TRBD2	TRBV6-2/TRBV6-3	CASSYSNSGGVTDTQYF	TGTGCCAGCAGTTACTCTAATAGCGGGGGAGTAACAGATACGCAGTATTTT
.	TRBJ1-1	.	TRBV12-3/TRBV12-4	CASSLKGDGAEAFF	TGTGCCAGCAGTTTAAAAGGGGACGGGGCCGAAGCTTTCTTT
.	TRBJ2-1	.	TRBV6-1	CASSIGRASYNEQFF	TGTGCCAGCAGTATTGGCAGGGCTTCATACAATGAGCAGTTCTTC
.	TRBJ2-3	.	TRBV3-1	CASSQVSRISTDTQYF	TGTGCCAGCAGCCAAGTATCCAGGATTAGCACAGATACGCAGTATTTT
.	TRBJ2-4	TRBD2	TRBV20-1	CSASGSGGAPKNIQYF	TGCAGTGCTTCCGGAAGCGGGGGCGCCCCCAAAAACATTCAGTACTTC
few	TRBJ1-5	TRBD1	TRBV10-3	CAISSTGVNQPQHF	TGTGCCATCAGCTCCACAGGGGTGAACCAGCCCCAGCATTTT
.	TRBJ2-3	TRBD2	TRBV7-9	CASSLSLARTDTQYF	TGTGCCAGCAGCTTGTCACTAGCGAGGACAGATACGCAGTATTTT
few	TRBJ1-6	.	TRBV15	CATSREGDNSPLHF	TGTGCCACCAGCAGAGAAGGTGATAATTCACCCCTCCACTTT
.	TRBJ2-7	.	TRBV5-4	CASSPARGLYEQYF	TGTGCCAGCAGCCCGGCGAGGGGTCTCTACGAGCAGTACTTC
few	TRBJ1-5	.	TRBV7-9	CASSPGGEPQHF	TGTGCCAGCAGCCCTGGGGGGGAGCCCCAGCATTTT
.	TRBJ2-2	.	TRBV5-1	CASSGTGWNTGELFF	TGCGCCAGCAGCGGGACGGGGTGGAACACCGGGGAGCTGTTTTTT
few	TRBJ2-1	.	TRBV20-1	CSARALAEYNEQFF	TGCAGTGCTAGAGCACTAGCAGAGTACAATGAGCAGTTCTTC
.	TRBJ1-6	TRBD1	TRBV27	CASSFKTGGSPLHF	TGTGCCAGCAGTTTTAAGACAGGGGGATCACCCCTCCACTTT
.	TRBJ1-2	TRBD1	TRBV12-3/TRBV12-4	CASSLLGQGNGYTF	TGTGCCAGCAGTTTATTGGGACAGGGGAATGGCTACACCTTC